This T cell receptor (beta chain) was documented in a study of blood T cell repertoires in COVID-19. On the study more broadly: Sites across the United States, Italy and Spain contributed samples from acute and convalescent COVID-19. From T cells, B-cell-depleted T cells, or PBMCs came the material, which was cDNA or gDNA.

How the authors handled the data: Estimates of nucleated cell counts were drawn from the amplification of reference gene primers. Some clones are missing from TCRdb's copy, which holds only in-frame ones; the method was immunoSEQ multiplex PCR. The DNA gave D and trimming, while V, J and clone size come from that table. The repertoire holds 60,000 to 85,000 clones, about four fifths seen once, with roughly 16% in the top ten. Germline values: CDR1 SGHTA, CDR2 FQGNSA. The CDR3 is 13 residues long. V was pared by 4 bases and J by 9 bases, with 13 bases between. The sequence came from a human donor in a cohort sampled during active COVID-19. V and J are TRBV7-2 and TRBJ2-1, with D possibly being TRBD1 (6 bases). Sequenced sample: peripheral blood. The CDR3 protein is CASSSNRVREQFF. The CDR3 region has the DNA TGTGCCAGCAGCTCCAACAGGGTACGTGAGCAGTTCTTC.